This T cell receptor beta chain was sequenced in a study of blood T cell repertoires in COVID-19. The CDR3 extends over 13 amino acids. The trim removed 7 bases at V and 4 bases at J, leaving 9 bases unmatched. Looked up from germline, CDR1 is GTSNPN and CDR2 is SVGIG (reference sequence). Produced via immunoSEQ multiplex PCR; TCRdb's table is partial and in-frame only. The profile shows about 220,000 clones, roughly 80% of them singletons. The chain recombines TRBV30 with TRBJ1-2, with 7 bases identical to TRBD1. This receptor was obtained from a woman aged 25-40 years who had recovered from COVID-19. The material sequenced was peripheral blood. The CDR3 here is CAFNQGTVYGYTF. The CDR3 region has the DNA TGTGCCTTCAACCAGGGGACAGTCTATGGCTACACCTTC.